The 25 T cell receptor beta chains below were found in one sample sequenced in a study of shared clonotypes between healthy human individuals. Sequencing was performed with immunoSEQ multiplex PCR; in TCRdb, only in-frame clones are kept and a portion is missing. The sample yields about half a million clones, roughly 77% seen once. Material for sequencing was PBMCs. Receptors originate from a woman between 40 and 55 years old in good health. Some clones in this sample may be carry-over from other donors' samples.

The rearrangement joins TRBV5-1 to TRBJ2-2; D could derive from TRBD1 or TRBD2 (5 bases each). Germline lookup yields CDR1 SGHRS and CDR2 YFSETQ. The CDR3 is 16 residues long. V lost 0 bases, J lost 4 bases, and 13 bases lay in between. The CDR3 loop reads CASSLAQGRGTGELFF. As DNA, the CDR3 is TGCGCCAGCAGCTTGGCCCAGGGACGTGGCACCGGGGAGCTGTTTTTT. Drawing the rest from reference TRBV5-1 and TRBJ2-2, the complete variable domain is KAGVTQTPRYLIKTRGQQVTLSCSPISGHRSVSWYQQTPGQGLQFLFEYFSETQRNKGNFPGRFSGRQFSNSRSEMNVSTLELGDSALYLCASSLAQGRGTGELFFGEGSRLTVL.

As to this clone: Within the sample, other DNA sequences also encode this same CDR3. This chain connects TRBV28 to TRBJ1-4; 7 bases line up with TRBD1. The CDR3 extends over 13 amino acids. V was pared by 8 bases and J by 3 bases, with 3 bases of the junction left unmatched. The germline gives CDR1 MDHEN, CDR2 SYDVKM. CDR3 residues: CASWDSSNEKLFF. In DNA form, the CDR3 reads TGTGCCAGCTGGGACAGCTCTAATGAAAAACTGTTTTTT.

This rearrangement joins TRBV29-1 to TRBJ2-1; 7 bases align to TRBD2. The V and J ends lost 2 bases and 2 bases, in that order; junction bases with no gene match: 3. CDR3 length: 14 residues. Germline values: CDR1 SQVTM, CDR2 ANQGSEA. In DNA form, the CDR3 reads TGCAGCGTTGAAACTAGCGCGACCTACAATGAGCAGTTCTTC. Translated, it gives CSVETSATYNEQFF.

In this sample, this clone turned up many times. CDR3 protein: CASKPLAGESNEQFF. CDR3 bases: TGTGCCAGCAAACCACTAGCGGGAGAGAGCAATGAGCAGTTCTTC. The rearrangement links TRBV27 to TRBJ2-1; 11 positions agree with TRBD2. The V and J ends lost 7 bases and 6 bases, in that order; junction bases with no gene match: 8. This CDR3 contains 15 residues. Germline CDR1 and CDR2: MNHEY and SMNVEV (reference sequence).

CDR3 sequence: CASSHGLAGGPLIENEQFF. The CDR3 DNA sequence: TGTGCCAGCAGCCACGGACTAGCGGGAGGGCCATTGATTGAAAATGAGCAGTTCTTC. V gene TRBV11-2 combines with J gene TRBJ2-1, with 15 bases that match TRBD2. Germline lookup yields CDR1 SGHAT and CDR2 FQNNGV. The V segment lost 5 bases and the J segment 7 bases; nucleotides outside the gene matches: 15. This CDR3 has 19 residues.

This clone has a handful of counts. The rearrangement joins TRBV5-6 to TRBJ1-6; a weak D match, TRBD1 (6 bases). The CDR3 loop spans 15 amino acids. CDR1 is SGHDT and CDR2 is YYEEEE in the germline V gene. V lost 4 bases, J lost 7 bases, and 15 bases lay in between. The CDR3 coding sequence is TGTGCCAGCAGCCGACCGGGACAACCCAATTCACCCCTCCACTTT. This translates into CASSRPGQPNSPLHF. Full variable domain (missing parts from reference TRBV5-6 and TRBJ1-6): DAGVTQSPTHLIKTRGQQVTLRCSPKSGHDTVSWYQQALGQGPQFIFQYYEEEERQRGNFPDRFSGHQFPNYSSELNVNALLLGDSALYLCASSRPGQPNSPLHFGNGTRLTVT.

The V and J genes are TRBV7-6 and TRBJ2-1, with TRBD2 matching over 9 bases. V trimming: 4 bases; J trimming: 0 bases; junction bases outside the gene matches: 4. The CDR3 is 16 residues long. In germline, CDR1 is SGHVS, CDR2 FNYEAQ. The CDR3 coding sequence is TGTGCCAGCAGCTCCGGACTAGCGCACTCCTACAATGAGCAGTTCTTC. Its translation: CASSSGLAHSYNEQFF.

The V call is TRBV28, the J call TRBJ2-1; no definite D call. The CDR3 is made up of 15 amino acids. Deletions cut 6 bases from V and 0 bases from J, with 12 bases between. CDR1 MDHEN and CDR2 SYDVKM come from the germline V gene. CDR3 region: CASSLGEPSYNEQFF. In DNA form, the CDR3 reads TGTGCCAGCAGCCTCGGTGAGCCCTCCTACAATGAGCAGTTCTTC.

DNA of the CDR3: TGTGCCAGCAGCTGGATGTCTCTTGCGAATGAGCAGTTCTTC. As protein: CASSWMSLANEQFF. This chain joins TRBV5-4 and TRBJ2-1; D is uncertain. The V gene lost 3 bases and the J gene lost 7 bases, with 14 bases spanning the gap. This CDR3 spans 14 amino acids. Germline values: CDR1 SGHNT, CDR2 YYREEE (reference sequence).

This chain links TRBV30 with TRBJ1-1, with 8 bases lining up with TRBD1. Germline V gives CDR1 GTSNPN, CDR2 SVGIG (reference sequence). There are 13 residues in the CDR3. This CDR3 is CASQTGGYTEAFF. The DNA of the CDR3 is TGTGCTTCCCAAACAGGGGGATACACTGAAGCTTTCTTT. Complete variable domain (other parts from reference TRBV30 and TRBJ1-1): SQTIHQWPATLVQPVGSPLSLECTVEGTSNPNLYWYRQAAGRGLQLLFYSVGIGQISSEVPQNLSASRPQDRQFILSSKKLLLSDSGFYLCASQTGGYTEAFFGQGTRLTVV.

This clone occurred a few times. The rearrangement joins TRBV5-1 to TRBJ2-7; TRBD2 aligns across 7 bases. Germline CDR1 and CDR2: SGHRS and YFSETQ. This CDR3 spans 14 amino acids. Trimming at V came to 4 bases and at J to 0 bases, leaving 4 bases not matched to a gene. CDR3 in amino acids: CASSPGLVSYEQYF. The DNA for the CDR3 is TGCGCCAGCAGCCCCGGACTAGTCTCCTACGAGCAGTACTTC.

V gene TRBV11-2 combines with J gene TRBJ1-2; no clear D gene. The CDR3 is 16 amino acids. The germline CDR1 and CDR2 sequences are SGHAT and FQNNGV. The V end was cut by 0 bases, the J end by 1 base, with 12 bases between. CDR3 sequence reads: CASSLDWYSLNYGYTF. In nucleotides, the CDR3 is TGTGCCAGCAGCTTAGACTGGTACAGCCTTAACTATGGCTACACCTTC.

This chain uses TRBV27 with TRBJ2-3; D remains unclear. V was shortened by 2 bases and J by 5 bases, with 8 bases between the two germline ends. This CDR3 region has 13 residues. The germline CDR1 and CDR2 sequences are MNHEY and SMNVEV (reference sequence). CDR3 protein: CASSLQSIDTQYF. The CDR3 DNA reads as TGTGCCAGCAGTTTACAGTCGATAGATACGCAGTATTTT.

V usage is TRBV2 and J usage is TRBJ2-6; D perhaps matches TRBD1 (6 bases). There are 16 residues in the CDR3. Germline CDR1 reads SNHLY; CDR2 reads FYNNEI. Trimming removed 8 bases at V and 0 bases at J, with 14 bases between. CDR3: CASSPGHRSGANVLTF. The CDR3 bases are TGTGCCAGCTCTCCGGGACACCGCTCTGGGGCCAACGTCCTGACTTTC.

V usage is TRBV6-6 and J usage is TRBJ2-1; D may be TRBD1 (6 bases). With 5 bases removed from V and 6 bases from J, the gap between germline ends came to 20 bases. The germline gives CDR1 MNHNY, CDR2 SVGAGI (reference sequence). The CDR3 runs 16 residues. The CDR3 DNA reads as TGTGCCAGCAGTACTAGGGGGACCGGCAGCGGCAATGAGCAGTTCTTC. This encodes CASSTRGTGSGNEQFF.

V usage is TRBV14 and J usage is TRBJ2-1; no definite D call. V was pared by 0 bases and J by 10 bases, with 4 bases between. The CDR3 sequence is 11 residues long. Germline V gene sequence: CDR1 SGHDN, CDR2 FVKESK. CDR3 coding DNA: TGTGCCAGCAGCCAAGACGGGGAGCAGTTCTTC. Amino acids: CASSQDGEQFF.

J is TRBJ2-7 and V is TRBV4-3; a weak D match, TRBD2 (5 bases). CDR3 size: 13 residues. Trimming removed 4 bases from V and 4 bases from J, with 11 bases in between. Germline V gene sequence: CDR1 LGHNA, CDR2 YSLEER. For the CDR3, the DNA is TGCGCCAGCAGCCTTCAGGCGGGTTACGAGCAGTACTTC. This encodes CASSLQAGYEQYF.

The chain uses TRBV11-2 and TRBJ1-6; a weak D match, TRBD1 (5 bases). Trimming left V 7 bases short and J 6 bases short, with 13 bases between. Germline V gives CDR1 SGHAT, CDR2 FQNNGV. The CDR3 is 14 residues long. CDR3 DNA: TGTGCCAGCAATCGGGGCAGGGTTAATTCACCCCTCCACTTT. Residues: CASNRGRVNSPLHF.

In its sample, this clone was seen once. At one boundary the junction diverges from the germline segment, which might be a read error. This sequence joins TRBV5-1 and TRBJ2-1, with 11 bases identical to TRBD2. CDR3 length equals 13 residues. CDR1 SGHRS and CDR2 YFSETQ come from the germline V gene. For the CDR3, the DNA is TGCGCCAGCAGCTTGGATGTTAGCGGGAGGGCAGTCTTC. Protein product: CASSLDVSGRAVF.

The chain joins TRBV5-4 to TRBJ2-3, with 7 bases aligning to TRBD2. Trimming took 1 base from V and 0 from J; bases not matched to a gene: 8. The CDR3 sequence is 17 residues long. Germline values: CDR1 SGHNT, CDR2 YYREEE (reference sequence). Here the CDR3 DNA reads TGTGCCAGCAGCTTGCGAACAACTAGCGAAAGCACAGATACGCAGTATTTT. It specifies CASSLRTTSESTDTQYF.

This clone was seen more than once but under ten times. The rearrangement uses TRBV18 and TRBJ2-7; TRBD2 agrees at 7 bases. There are 14 residues in the CDR3. CDR1 KGHSH and CDR2 LQKENI come from the germline V gene. The junction had 7 bases not matched to a gene; V was cut back by 5 bases and J by 3 bases. CDR3 DNA: TGTGCCAGCTCAGCTCGAGCGGGGAACTACGAGCAGTACTTC. This encodes CASSARAGNYEQYF.

The V call is TRBV7-6, the J call TRBJ2-2; D is perhaps TRBD2 (5 bases). The CDR3 runs to 17 residues. Germline CDR1 reads SGHVS; CDR2 reads FNYEAQ. The V and J ends lost 4 bases and 3 bases respectively, with 18 bases between them. CDR3 in DNA: TGTGCCAGCAGCTCGCGAATTGCGGGTCCGTACACCGGGGAGCTGTTTTTT. Translated: CASSSRIAGPYTGELFF.

The rearrangement joins TRBV6-4 to TRBJ2-7; 12 bases agree with TRBD1. This CDR3 contains 15 residues. CDR1 is MRHNA and CDR2 is SNTAGT in the germline V gene. V dropped 7 bases and J dropped 5; count of bases not matched to a gene: 9. The CDR3 nucleotides read TGTGCCAGCAACCGTTCCGGGACAGGGGGCCACGAGCAGTACTTC. This encodes CASNRSGTGGHEQYF.

Points on this clone: Possible read error: a much larger clone is one base away. This chain uses TRBV18 with TRBJ1-1; 8 positions agree with TRBD1. Germline trimming cut 5 bases from V and 3 bases from J; bases unmatched to any gene: 5. The CDR3 consists of 14 residues. Looked up from germline, CDR1 is KGHSH and CDR2 is LQKENI. The CDR3 nucleotides read TGTGCCAGCTCAGCAGGGGGCTCGGACACTGAAGCTTTCTTT. Amino acids: CASSAGGSDTEAFF.

This clone has more than one count but fewer than ten. This sequence joins TRBV5-6 and TRBJ2-1; 12 bases match TRBD2. Losses at the gene ends were 3 bases for V and 4 bases for J; bases not matched to a gene: 2. CDR1 and CDR2 from the germline V gene are SGHDT and YYEEEE. The CDR3 runs to 15 residues. The CDR3 reads CASSSGTSGYNEQFF. The CDR3 DNA sequence: TGTGCCAGCAGCTCCGGGACTAGCGGGTACAATGAGCAGTTCTTC.